Sample share makes the clone carrying this T cell receptor (beta chain) medium-sized. Its antigen is undetermined. Using approximately 14 ng of total RNA, TCR libraries were made with the QIAseq Immune Repertoire TCR panel. TCRdb re-called the reads with MiXCR, one entry per CDR3 protein. The data show about 2,000 distinct CDR3 sequences, 5% to 6.5% seen once. These data are taken from a study of circulating CD8 cells and anti-PD-1 response in melanoma. Study observations and caveats: No tumor material was available, so peptide assays assessed reactivity. Subset repertoires were largely private at M1, with under 7% shared. Published repertoire comparisons used only baseline and M1 samples from a small cohort with few responders.

Germline-derived CDR1 and CDR2 are SNHLY and FYNNEI. The V end was cut by 1 base, the J end by 3 bases, with 9 bases between. The CDR3 covers 15 residues. Sorting of live CD3+CD8+TCRalphabeta+ cells by PD-1 and/or TIGIT gave four subsets. The input for sequencing was CD8+ T cells from PBMCs, taken at baseline or after one month of anti-PD-1 therapy (not recorded which). This clonotype was sampled from a human donor with melanoma. The chain has TRBV2 and TRBJ2-2, with TRBD2 as a possible D gene (5 bases). As DNA, the CDR3 is TGTGCCAGCAGTGAAGGGACTGAGTACACCGGGGAGCTGTTTTTT. As protein: CASSEGTEYTGELFF.